This TCR beta chain came from a study of technical replicates of blood from four donors. Germline V CDR1 and CDR2: MDHEN, SYDVKM. With V trimmed by 6 bases and J by 6 bases, 13 bases remained unmatched. CDR3 length: 15 residues. Generated by immunoSEQ multiplex PCR, the TCRdb table keeps only in-frame clones and is missing some. This sample carries more than 90,000 clones, roughly 95% of them seen once, and the ten largest clones take roughly 0.22%. Sequenced: T cells isolated from PBMCs. The TCR was taken from a human donor in good health. The genes are TRBV28 and TRBJ2-7, with 8 bases matching TRBD1. The CDR3 nucleotides are TGTGCCAGCAGGACACAGGGGGGACTGGTCGTCGAGCAGTACTTC. It encodes CASRTQGGLVVEQYF.